The 29 T cell receptor beta chains below were found in one sample sequenced in a study of shared clonotypes between healthy human individuals. Assay used: immunoSEQ multiplex PCR; TCRdb lists only in-frame clones, some missing. This sample yields around 1,000,000 clones, of which roughly 80% are seen a single time; more than 0.85% belongs to the top ten. The sample comprised memory CD4+ T cells from PBMCs. The sample's subset: CD45RA-negative fraction. The receptors here all came from a man aged 18 to 29 in good health. Some clones in this sample may be carry-over from other donors' samples.

The chain employs TRBV27 and TRBJ2-7; D unclear. This CDR3 region has 15 residues. Trimming cost V 1 base and J 3 bases, with 13 bases left between them. CDR1 and CDR2 (germline): MNHEY, SMNVEV (reference sequence). The CDR3, as DNA: TGTGCCAGCAGTTTATATCCCAACATCTTCTACGAGCAGTACTTC. This codes for CASSLYPNIFYEQYF.

In its sample, this clone was seen once. The chain combines TRBV7-8 with TRBJ2-4; TRBD1 matches at 7 bases. V was clipped by 4 bases and J by 3 bases; unmatched bases: 3. Germline V lookup: CDR1 SGHVS, CDR2 FQNEAQ. This CDR3 region has 14 residues. CDR3 DNA: TGTGCCAGCAGCTACCGACAGGGCAAAAACATTCAGTACTTC. Protein sequence: CASSYRQGKNIQYF.

This chain connects TRBV6-6 to TRBJ2-1; D gene ambiguous. Trimming took off 6 bases at V and 1 base at J, with 13 bases between the two ends. The CDR3 has 15 residues. Germline CDR1 and CDR2: MNHNY and SVGAGI (reference sequence). The CDR3 loop reads CASRLSEGSYNEQFF. The CDR3 DNA reads as TGTGCCAGCAGGCTCAGCGAAGGGTCCTACAATGAGCAGTTCTTC.

This rearrangement joins TRBV7-9 to TRBJ2-7; 8 bases agree with TRBD2. The CDR3 loop spans 15 amino acids. Germline V gene data show CDR1 as SEHNR and CDR2 as FQNEAQ (reference sequence). The J segment lost 3 bases and the V segment lost 4 bases, leaving 8 bases of the junction unmatched. The chain's CDR3 is CASSSVGGGNYEQYF. The CDR3 bases are TGTGCCAGCAGCTCGGTCGGCGGGGGGAACTACGAGCAGTACTTC.

The chain has TRBV2 and TRBJ2-7, with D unresolved. CDR3 length equals 15 residues. V shed 7 bases and J shed 2 bases, with 18 bases lying between them. CDR1 is SNHLY and CDR2 is FYNNEI in the germline V gene. CDR3 residues: CASTPLSSSPYEQYF. CDR3 DNA sequence: TGTGCCAGCACCCCCTTAAGCTCAAGCCCCTACGAGCAGTACTTC.

As regards this clone: Different DNA sequences within this sample yield the same CDR3. The V call is TRBV5-1, the J call TRBJ2-7, with 12 positions matching TRBD2. The CDR3 has 16 residues. After removal of 0 bases from V and 1 base from J, the junction contained 2 bases not matched to a gene. Germline loops: CDR1 SGHRS, CDR2 YFSETQ. The CDR3 DNA reads TGCGCCAGCAGCTTGGGACTAGCGGGAGCGTCCTACGAGCAGTACTTC. It yields the protein CASSLGLAGASYEQYF.

The genes are TRBV27 and TRBJ1-2; D not certain. Germline V gene lookup returns CDR1 MNHEY and CDR2 SMNVEV (reference sequence). V lost 1 base, J lost 8 bases, and 20 bases lay in between. The CDR3 runs to 16 residues. The CDR3 sequence: CASSLLGRGQFEGYTF. For the CDR3, the DNA is TGTGCCAGCAGTTTATTAGGACGTGGGCAGTTCGAGGGCTACACCTTC.

The table lists this clone with a count of one. The same CDR3 is also encoded by other DNA sequences in this sample. This chain connects TRBV5-1 to TRBJ2-1; TRBD2 matches 14 bases. J gave up 6 bases and V 4 bases, and 3 bases lay outside the gene matches. Germline CDR1 and CDR2: SGHRS and YFSETQ. The CDR3 has 15 residues. CDR3: CASSPGTSGSNEQFF. CDR3 nucleotides: TGCGCCAGCAGCCCTGGGACTAGCGGGAGCAATGAGCAGTTCTTC.

This clone was detected a few times. The chain carries TRBV28 and TRBJ2-7; 9 bases map to TRBD1. With V trimmed by 3 bases and J by 6 bases, 3 bases remained unmatched. The length of the CDR3 is 13 residues. CDR1 and CDR2 (germline): MDHEN, SYDVKM. The CDR3 DNA reads TGTGCCAGCAGTTTCCCGGACAGGGGCGAGCAGTACTTC. Translation gives CASSFPDRGEQYF. Based on the CDR3 plus reference TRBV28 and TRBJ2-7, the full variable domain is DVKVTQSSRYLVKRTGEKVFLECVQDMDHENMFWYRQDPGLGLRLIYFSYDVKMKEKGDIPEGYSVSREKKERFSLILESASTNQTSMYLCASSFPDRGEQYFGPGTRLTVT.

V is TRBV30 and J is TRBJ1-1; the D gene is possibly TRBD1 (6 bases). This CDR3 is 13 amino acids long. V lost 2 bases, J lost 4 bases, and 11 bases lay in between. Germline values: CDR1 GTSNPN, CDR2 SVGIG (reference sequence). The CDR3 DNA sequence: TGTGCCTGGAGTCACACCAGGGGCACTGAAGCTTTCTTT. Its translation: CAWSHTRGTEAFF.

V and J are TRBV19 and TRBJ2-7, with 12 bases identical to TRBD2. The germline V gene encodes CDR1 LNHDA and CDR2 SQIVND (reference sequence). Trimming at V came to 5 bases and at J to 0 bases, leaving 2 bases not matched to a gene. This CDR3 region has 15 residues. The CDR3 sequence: CASSRTSGDSYEQYF. The CDR3 DNA is TGTGCCAGTAGTCGGACTAGCGGGGACTCCTACGAGCAGTACTTC. The full variable domain, in which reference TRBV19 and TRBJ2-7 provide the parts outside the CDR3, is DGGITQSPKYLFRKEGQNVTLSCEQNLNHDAMYWYRQDPGQGLRLIYYSQIVNDFQKGDIAEGYSVSREKKESFPLTVTSAQKNPTAFYLCASSRTSGDSYEQYFGPGTRLTVT.

The rearrangement uses TRBV30 and TRBJ2-7; 9 positions match TRBD1. V lost 3 bases to trimming and J lost 3 bases; unmatched junction nucleotides: 9. CDR3 length: 15 amino acids. CDR1 GTSNPN and CDR2 SVGIG come from the germline V gene (reference sequence). DNA for the CDR3: TGTGCCTGGAGGGGAGCCGGGACAGGGATCTACGAGCAGTACTTC. Its protein is CAWRGAGTGIYEQYF. Drawing the rest from reference TRBV30 and TRBJ2-7, the complete variable domain is SQTIHQWPATLVQPVGSPLSLECTVEGTSNPNLYWYRQAAGRGLQLLFYSVGIGQISSEVPQNLSASRPQDRQFILSSKKLLLSDSGFYLCAWRGAGTGIYEQYFGPGTRLTVT.

This clone was detected only once. This chain uses TRBV2 with TRBJ1-5; D is unresolved. In germline, CDR1 is SNHLY, CDR2 FYNNEI. V lost 4 bases, J lost 3 bases, and 7 bases lay in between. The CDR3 length is 13 residues. Here the CDR3 DNA reads TGTGCCAGCAGTGGGGAAGACAATCAGCCCCAGCATTTT. Translating it yields CASSGEDNQPQHF. Looking up the rest from reference TRBV2 and TRBJ1-5 gives the full variable domain: EPEVTQTPSHQVTQMGQEVILRCVPISNHLYFYWYRQILGQKVEFLVSFYNNEISEKSEIFDDQFSVERPDGSNFTLKIRSTKLEDSAMYFCASSGEDNQPQHFGDGTRLSIL.

V is TRBV7-2 and J is TRBJ2-1; the D is unclear. V lost 5 bases and J 6 bases, leaving 23 bases between the germline ends. CDR1 is SGHTA, CDR2 FQGNSA, per germline. The CDR3 is 17 residues long. The CDR3 loop is CASSPPKAARELNEQFF. CDR3 nucleotide sequence: TGTGCCAGCAGCCCACCCAAGGCAGCCCGAGAGCTCAATGAGCAGTTCTTC.

The chain links TRBV7-3 to TRBJ1-6; D is perhaps TRBD1 (6 bases). The germline V and J ends were trimmed by 1 base and 3 bases, with 13 bases remaining between them. The CDR3 loop spans 17 amino acids. Germline V gene lookup returns CDR1 SGHTA and CDR2 FQGTGA. CDR3 residues: CASSLRGRGNYNSPLHF. The CDR3, as DNA: TGTGCCAGCAGCTTAAGAGGCAGGGGTAACTATAATTCACCCCTCCACTTT.

This clone turned up a few times. The CDR3 nucleotides read TGTGCCTGGGCAGGCCTGGAGAATGAAAAACTGTTTTTT. It specifies CAWAGLENEKLFF. The rearrangement uses TRBV30 and TRBJ1-4; D call uncertain. Between the trimmed V and J ends, which lost 5 bases and 5 bases, there was a span of 12 bases. The germline V gene encodes CDR1 GTSNPN and CDR2 SVGIG (reference sequence). The CDR3 consists of 13 residues.

The chain couples TRBV6-5 to TRBJ2-7; 7 bases are a match to TRBD1. The CDR3 consists of 13 residues. Germline trimming cut 5 bases from V and 1 base from J; bases unmatched to any gene: 2. From germline, CDR1 is MNHEY and CDR2 SVGAGI. CDR3 region: CASSKGQSYEQYF. CDR3 nucleotides: TGTGCCAGCAGTAAGGGACAGTCCTACGAGCAGTACTTC.

This clone was seen a single time. The V and J genes are TRBV5-1 and TRBJ2-5; a possible D gene is TRBD2 (6 bases). The V and J ends lost 0 bases and 5 bases respectively, with 14 bases between them. Per germline, CDR1 SGHRS and CDR2 YFSETQ. The CDR3 spans 15 residues. The CDR3 DNA is TGCGCCAGCAGCTTGGCCGGGGGAAGCGGCGAGACCCAGTACTTC. As protein: CASSLAGGSGETQYF.

The chain employs TRBV27 and TRBJ2-7; the D is unclear. Trimming pared 7 bases from V and 3 bases from J, leaving 7 bases between. The CDR3 sequence is 11 residues long. Germline V lookup: CDR1 MNHEY, CDR2 SMNVEV (reference sequence). The CDR3 sequence is CASTIIYEQYF. CDR3 in DNA: TGTGCCAGCACGATTATCTACGAGCAGTACTTC.

Here the CDR3 reads CAWRWTGGKETQYF. The CDR3 DNA reads TGTGCCTGGAGATGGACAGGGGGCAAAGAGACCCAGTACTTC. This rearrangement joins TRBV30 to TRBJ2-5; 11 positions agree with TRBD1. The CDR3 consists of 14 residues. Germline V gene data show CDR1 as GTSNPN and CDR2 as SVGIG (reference sequence). The J segment lost 3 bases and the V segment lost 3 bases, leaving 3 bases of the junction unmatched.

V is TRBV4-2 and J is TRBJ2-1; 11 bases align to TRBD2. Trimming took 2 bases from V and 7 from J; bases not matched to a gene: 4. Germline V gives CDR1 LGHNA, CDR2 YNFKEQ. The CDR3 length is 15 residues. The CDR3 bases are TGTGCCAGCAGCCAACCGGGACTAGCGGCTAATGAGCAGTTCTTC. Translating gives CASSQPGLAANEQFF.

The V call is TRBV7-2, the J call TRBJ2-5, with D possibly TRBD2 on 7 matching bases. The CDR3 sequence is 15 residues long. CDR1 SGHTA and CDR2 FQGNSA come from the germline V gene. Between the trimmed V and J ends, which lost 7 bases and 1 base, there was a span of 16 bases. In DNA form, the CDR3 reads TGTGCCAGCACCCTAGGGGGGGACACCCAAGAGACCCAGTACTTC. Protein product: CASTLGGDTQETQYF.

The CDR3 protein is CASSLGQDGAGNTIYF. The CDR3, as DNA: TGTGCCAGCTCACTGGGACAGGACGGAGCCGGAAACACCATATATTTT. The V gene is TRBV18, the J gene TRBJ1-3, with TRBD1 identical over 8 bases. The V gene's germline CDR1 is KGHSH and CDR2 LQKENI. V shed 4 bases and J 4 bases; nucleotides not matched to a gene: 9. There are 16 residues in the CDR3.

The V call is TRBV28, the J call TRBJ2-4; D unresolved. CDR1 is MDHEN, CDR2 SYDVKM, per germline. Trimming removed 5 bases at V and 1 base at J, with 12 bases between. The length of the CDR3 is 15 residues. The CDR3 is CASSPPGFAKNIQYF. The CDR3 DNA reads TGTGCCAGCAGTCCTCCGGGTTTTGCCAAAAACATTCAGTACTTC. Filled out from reference TRBV28 and TRBJ2-4, the complete variable domain reads DVKVTQSSRYLVKRTGEKVFLECVQDMDHENMFWYRQDPGLGLRLIYFSYDVKMKEKGDIPEGYSVSREKKERFSLILESASTNQTSMYLCASSPPGFAKNIQYFGAGTRLSVL.

The chain recombines TRBV7-8 with TRBJ1-2, with D possibly matching TRBD1 (6 bases). The germline V gene encodes CDR1 SGHVS and CDR2 FQNEAQ. The CDR3 runs to 16 residues. The V end lost 4 bases, the J end lost 3 bases, and 18 bases lay between the germline ends. CDR3 region: CASSSTFRGLDYGYTF. In DNA, the CDR3 is TGTGCCAGCAGCTCCACCTTCCGGGGGCTCGACTATGGCTACACCTTC.

This clone was detected only once. The V and J genes are TRBV6-5 and TRBJ1-2; maybe TRBD1 (6 bases). The length of the CDR3 is 12 residues. V was shortened by 8 bases and J by 8 bases, with 15 bases between the two germline ends. The germline CDR1 and CDR2 sequences are MNHEY and SVGAGI. CDR3 DNA: TGTGCCAGCTCAAAGGGAACAGGGGGCTACACCTTC. Translating it yields CASSKGTGGYTF.

The chain carries TRBV10-3 and TRBJ2-3; TRBD1 is a possible D gene (7 bases). Trimming removed 6 bases from V and 1 base from J, with 11 bases in between. This CDR3 spans 14 amino acids. Germline V gives CDR1 ENHRY, CDR2 SYGVKD. CDR3 sequence (DNA): TGTGCCATCAGCAGGGGGGAGGGCACAGATACGCAGTATTTT. Its translation is CAISRGEGTDTQYF.

This rearrangement joins TRBV5-6 to TRBJ2-6; perhaps TRBD2 as D (6 bases). Germline lookup yields CDR1 SGHDT and CDR2 YYEEEE. V gave up 10 bases and J gave up 0 bases, with 11 bases separating them. The CDR3 is made up of 14 amino acids. The CDR3: CASAGSSGANVLTF. For the CDR3, the DNA is TGTGCCTCCGCGGGGTCCTCTGGGGCCAACGTCCTGACTTTC.

This sequence joins TRBV11-1 and TRBJ2-5; the match to TRBD2 covers 7 bases. The length of the CDR3 is 14 residues. From germline, CDR1 is SGHAT and CDR2 FQDESV (reference sequence). V lost 5 bases and J lost 4; bases outside the gene matches: 7. CDR3 protein: CASSRGGRGETQYF. CDR3 DNA sequence: TGTGCCAGCAGCCGTGGAGGGAGGGGAGAGACCCAGTACTTC.